Listed here are 28 T cell receptor beta chains from one sample, sequenced in a study of tumor-infiltrating lymphocytes in primary liver carcinoma. Starting material for RNA and DNA co-extraction consisted of about 17-32 mg of unsorted bulk tissue. The authors made TCR beta cDNA from 400 to 600 ng total RNA with a constant-region primer. Generation of the TCR beta libraries relied on three nested multiplex PCR rounds using slightly modified ARM-PCR. Investigators reported that the first two PCR rounds, at approximately 11 cycles each, used TRBV1-TRBV30 forward primers with a C-beta reverse primer. TCRdb passed the multiplex PCR reads through MiXCR, listing each CDR3 protein once. Of roughly 24,000 distinct CDR3 sequences listed, around 77% are singletons. The material sequenced was liver tumor tissue from sampling region 5. Subset meaning: tumor region T5, tumor centre. These receptors originate from a woman aged 25 to 39 with primary liver carcinoma and hepatitis B virus infection.

Comment on this clonotype: A read error may produce the germline difference seen at one junction end. The chain is built from TRBV11-2 and TRBJ2-7; D gene ambiguous. This CDR3 has 15 residues. Germline CDR1 reads SGHAT; CDR2 reads FQNNGV. The CDR3 nucleotides read TGTGCCAGCAGCTTAGACCCTGCGCGGACCTATGAGCAGTACTTC. Residues: CASSLDPARTYEQYF.

J is TRBJ2-7 and V is TRBV12-5, with D perhaps assigned TRBD1 or TRBD2 (5 bases each). The CDR3 extends over 12 amino acids. Looked up from germline, CDR1 is LGHNT and CDR2 is FRNRAP. The germline V and J ends were trimmed by 7 bases and 3 bases, with 10 bases remaining between them. CDR3 bases: TGTGCTAGTGCCGGGACGGTCTACGAGCAGTACTTC. Translating it yields CASAGTVYEQYF.

A note on this clonotype: A much bigger clone sits one base away, suggesting this may be a read error. The chain joins TRBV11-2 to TRBJ2-1, with TRBD1 matching 10 bases. CDR3 length equals 14 residues. Germline V gene sequence: CDR1 SGHAT, CDR2 FQNNGV. The CDR3 sequence is CASSAGTGDKEQFF. CDR3 DNA sequence: TGTGCCAGCAGCGCCGGGACAGGGGACAAAGAGCAGTTCTTC.

This clonotype appeared a single time. The chain has TRBV6-2 or TRBV6-3 and TRBJ1-5; D is possibly TRBD1 (7 bases). The J call is doubtful: the DNA matches TRBJ2-3 better. The germline V gene encodes CDR1 MNHEY and CDR2 SVGEGT. The CDR3 runs to 14 residues. The CDR3 reads CASSLGGGIQPQYF. The DNA for the CDR3 is TGTGCCAGCAGCTTAGGAGGGGGCATTCAGCCCCAGTATTTT.

With regard to this clonotype: Likely a read error: the CDR3 ends without its conserved phenylalanine or tryptophan. CDR3 bases: TGCGCCAGTAGCCAAGAGTATGAGGAGGTTGGCAATCAGCCCCAGCATTCT. It is translated as CASSQEYEEVGNQPQHS. This chain links TRBV4-1 with TRBJ1-5; D unclear. Germline CDR1 MGHRA, CDR2 YSYEKL. This CDR3 is built from 17 residues.

This clonotype was recorded at least ten times. Given a much more abundant clone one base away, this may be a read error. This chain joins TRBV7-9 and TRBJ1-2; D not resolved. The germline CDR1 and CDR2 sequences are SEHNR and FQNEAQ (reference sequence). The CDR3 is 14 residues long. V shed 5 bases and J shed 3 bases, with 13 bases lying between them. The CDR3 loop is CASSRAVRDYGYTF. The CDR3 DNA reads TGTGCCAGCAGCCGCGCGGTTCGAGACTATGGCTACACCTTC.

Regarding this clonotype: The junction differs from germline at one of its ends, possibly a read error. The chain links TRBV11-2 to TRBJ2-2; D might be TRBD2 (5 bases). The CDR3 has 16 residues. Germline loops: CDR1 SGHAT, CDR2 FQNNGV. For the CDR3, the DNA is TGTGCCAGCAGCTTATCCGGGTTCGCGAACACCGGGGAACTGTTTTTT. The encoded protein is CASSLSGFANTGELFF.

The V gene is TRBV28, the J gene TRBJ1-5; no firm D call. The CDR3 is made up of 17 amino acids. Germline CDR1 MDHEN, CDR2 SYDVKM. Trimming left V 8 bases short and J 3 bases short, with 23 bases between. The CDR3 is CASCPFTGGRSNQPQHF. The CDR3 DNA is TGTGCCAGCTGTCCGTTTACGGGAGGACGCTCCAATCAGCCCCAGCATTTT.

This clonotype has only one observation. One junction end disagrees with the germline gene, perhaps due to a read error. V is TRBV6-1 and J is TRBJ2-2; 9 bases are a match to TRBD2. Germline V lookup: CDR1 MNHNS, CDR2 SASEGT. The CDR3 totals 18 residues. CDR3 residues: CTSSEALAGGANTGELFF. Here the CDR3 DNA reads TGTACCAGCAGTGAAGCATTGGCGGGGGGGGCAAACACCGGGGAGCTGTTTTTT.

J is TRBJ1-6 and V is TRBV6-5, with TRBD1 identical over 9 bases. J gave up 10 bases and V 1 base, and 11 bases lay outside the gene matches. Looked up from germline, CDR1 is MNHEY and CDR2 is SVGAGI. This CDR3 is built from 17 residues. The DNA for the CDR3 is TGTGCCAGCAGTTACTGGGGGACAGGGACAGTTGGCTCACCCCTCCACTTT. It translates to CASSYWGTGTVGSPLHF.

Details on this clonotype: Compared with germline, one end of the junction differs, possibly owing to a read error. The rearrangement uses TRBV11-2 and TRBJ2-5, with TRBD1 matching over 8 bases. From germline, CDR1 is SGHAT and CDR2 FQNNGV. The CDR3 consists of 17 residues. CDR3 amino acids: CASSTPGQGVGKETQYF. The CDR3 coding sequence is TGTGCCAGCAGCACCCCTGGACAGGGAGTCGGGAAAGAGACCCAGTACTTT.

There are many counts of this clonotype. The CDR3 nucleotides are TGTGCCAGCAGTTTCGATGTGGGGGTCTGGGACACTGAAGCTTTCTTT. This codes for CASSFDVGVWDTEAFF. The chain links TRBV28 to TRBJ1-1; D perhaps matches TRBD1 (5 bases). Germline loops: CDR1 MDHEN, CDR2 SYDVKM. The CDR3 is made up of 16 amino acids. V was clipped by 3 bases and J by 3 bases, with 17 bases between them.

Concerning this clonotype itself: One junction end does not reproduce the germline sequence, and a read error may be involved. The rearrangement joins TRBV11-2 to TRBJ2-7; no clear D. CDR1 and CDR2 from the germline V gene are SGHAT and FQNNGV. There are 14 residues in the CDR3. The chain's CDR3 is CTSNLTDGAYEQYF. The CDR3 DNA follows: TGTACCAGCAACTTAACCGACGGAGCCTACGAGCAATACTTC. The complete variable domain, with remaining parts taken from reference TRBV11-2 and TRBJ2-7, reads EAGVAQSPRYKIIEKRQSVAFWCNPISGHATLYWYQQILGQGPKLLIQFQNNGVVDDSQLPKDRFSAERLKGVDSTLKIQPAKLEDSAVYLCTSNLTDGAYEQYFGPGTRLTVT.

Comments on this clonotype: Germline and junction disagree at one end, which may indicate a read error. The rearrangement links TRBV6-5 to TRBJ2-7; D remains ambiguous. Germline CDR1 MNHEY, CDR2 SVGAGI. The CDR3 loop spans 15 amino acids. CDR3 protein: CPSSYKDSSSYEQYF. The CDR3 DNA reads TGTCCCAGCAGTTACAAGGATAGCAGCTCCTATGAGCAGTACTTC.

The V and J genes are TRBV11-3 and TRBJ2-1; D may be TRBD1 or TRBD2 (5 bases each). The germline V and J ends were trimmed by 9 bases and 0 bases, with 15 bases remaining between them. The CDR3 loop spans 15 amino acids. Germline values: CDR1 SGHNT, CDR2 YENEEA. CDR3 in amino acids: CASNFGAHSYNEQFF. The CDR3 DNA sequence: TGTGCCAGTAACTTCGGGGCCCACTCCTACAATGAGCAGTTCTTC.

On this clonotype itself: The final CDR3 position lacks the conserved phenylalanine or tryptophan, pointing to a likely read error. It is unclear where the CDR3 begins or ends on the DNA, so no DNA is shown, and the CDR3 is as TCRdb lists it. The chain links TRBV11-2 to TRBJ2-7; the table's D call, TRBD2, has no DNA check behind it. The CDR3 comprises 13 residues, both ends counted. Germline-derived CDR1 and CDR2 are SGHAT and FQNNGV. The CDR3 protein is CASVLSSGYEQYL.

Remarks on this clonotype: Its ends do not fully match the called genes, so a read error is possible. This chain links TRBV5-4 with TRBJ2-3, with TRBD1 as a possible D gene (5 bases). Germline V gene data show CDR1 as SGHNT and CDR2 as YYREEE (reference sequence). This CDR3 is 17 amino acids long. In DNA form, the CDR3 reads TGTGCTAGCAGCGTAGACGGACACCCTCCACCCACATATACACAGTATTTT. Its protein is CASSVDGHPPPTYTQYF.

About this clonotype itself: The CDR3 ends on some other residue instead of the conserved phenylalanine or tryptophan, so this is likely a read error. This chain joins TRBV7-3 and TRBJ2-5; tentatively, D is TRBD2 (7 bases). Per the germline V gene, CDR1 is SGHTA and CDR2 is FQGTGA. This CDR3 is built from 14 residues. The CDR3 spells CASILGGAQETQYS. The CDR3 nucleotides are TGTGCCAGCATCTTAGGGGGGGCTCAAGAGACCCAGTACTCC.

This clonotype was seen a handful of times. The chain employs TRBV14 and TRBJ2-7; D is unresolved. V was trimmed by 2 bases and J by 5 bases, leaving 7 bases between them. The germline gives CDR1 SGHDN, CDR2 FVKESK. The CDR3 covers 12 residues. The CDR3 here is CASSQFSDEQYF. Written as DNA, the CDR3 is TGTGCCAGCAGCCAATTCTCGGACGAGCAGTACTTC.

This clonotype was found many times. The genes are TRBV2 and TRBJ1-5; D call uncertain. The germline gives CDR1 SNHLY, CDR2 FYNNEI. Trimming stripped 6 bases from V and 3 bases from J, with 12 bases between. The CDR3 runs to 14 residues. CDR3 sequence: CASSAGVDNQPQHF. CDR3 DNA sequence: TGTGCCAGCAGCGCGGGCGTCGACAATCAGCCCCAGCATTTT.

As concerns this clonotype: Compared with germline, one end of the junction differs, possibly owing to a read error. The gene calls are TRBV7-9 and TRBJ2-7; D call uncertain. The germline CDR1 and CDR2 sequences are SEHNR and FQNEAQ (reference sequence). The CDR3 is 12 residues long. The CDR3 is CASSEDTYEQYF. CDR3 bases: TGTGCCAGCAGCGAGGATACCTACGAACAGTACTTC.

Details on this clonotype: One end of the junction does not line up with germline, which may come from a read error. The V and J genes are TRBV11-2 and TRBJ2-7; possible D gene TRBD2, 6 bases. Looked up from germline, CDR1 is SGHAT and CDR2 is FQNNGV. The CDR3 contains 14 residues. This chain's CDR3 is CDSGPPGLHNEQYF. CDR3 bases: TGTGACAGCGGCCCGCCTGGACTACACAACGAGCAGTACTTC. Drawing the rest from reference TRBV11-2 and TRBJ2-7, the complete variable domain is EAGVAQSPRYKIIEKRQSVAFWCNPISGHATLYWYQQILGQGPKLLIQFQNNGVVDDSQLPKDRFSAERLKGVDSTLKIQPAKLEDSAVYLCDSGPPGLHNEQYFGPGTRLTVT.

This chain links TRBV29-1 with TRBJ2-3, with 8 bases aligning to TRBD1. The CDR3 is 13 residues long. CDR1 and CDR2 from the germline V gene are SQVTM and ANQGSEA. Trimming took 6 bases from V and 0 from J; bases not matched to a gene: 2. This chain's CDR3 is CSVDRGSTDTQYF. As DNA, the CDR3 is TGCAGCGTCGACAGGGGAAGCACAGATACGCAGTATTTT.

Concerning this clonotype: A read error may produce the germline difference seen at one junction end. CDR3 region: CASSARDRGRRRWSNTEASF. The DNA for the CDR3 is TGTGCCAGCAGCGCTCGGGACAGGGGGCGCAGGAGGTGGAGTAACACTGAAGCCTCCTTT. V and J are TRBV11-2 and TRBJ1-1; 12 bases are shared with TRBD1. This CDR3 has 20 residues. CDR1 is SGHAT, CDR2 FQNNGV, per germline.

Judged by abundance, this clonotype is medium-sized. V gene TRBV7-8 combines with J gene TRBJ2-3; TRBD2 agrees at 11 bases. Germline CDR1 SGHVS, CDR2 FQNEAQ. This CDR3 is 17 amino acids long. Germline trimming cut 5 bases from V and 7 bases from J; bases unmatched to any gene: 14. CDR3 nucleotide sequence: TGTGCCAGCAGCGCCACCACTAGCGGGAGTAGAAAAAATACGCAGTATTTT. Protein: CASSATTSGSRKNTQYF. Filled out from reference TRBV7-8 and TRBJ2-3, the complete variable domain reads GAGVSQSPRYKVAKRGQDVALRCDPISGHVSLFWYQQALGQGPEFLTYFQNEAQLDKSGLPSDRFFAERPEGSVSTLKIQRTQQEDSAVYLCASSATTSGSRKNTQYFGPGTRLTVL.

In regard to this clonotype: It is likely a read error, because the conserved phenylalanine at the end of the CDR3 is missing. This chain links TRBV4-3 with TRBJ2-7; D may correspond to TRBD1 or TRBD2 (5 bases each). This CDR3 has 18 residues. Germline assignment: CDR1 LGHNA and CDR2 YSLEER. CDR3 DNA sequence: TGCGCAAGCAGTCAAGCTGTGACTGGGGGTCACATTAGCTACGAGCAGTACCTC. Its translation is CASSQAVTGGHISYEQYL.

This clonotype was recorded many times. The chain employs TRBV7-9 and TRBJ2-7, with a possible D match to TRBD1 (6 bases). Germline CDR1 SEHNR, CDR2 FQNEAQ (reference sequence). Trimming cost V 5 bases and J 3 bases, with 14 bases left between them. This CDR3 is built from 14 residues. In DNA, the CDR3 is TGTGCCAGCAGCCCTCAGGGGACATTCTACGAGCAGTACTTC. It translates to CASSPQGTFYEQYF.

Notes on this clonotype: At one boundary the junction diverges from the germline segment, which might be a read error. V is TRBV10-3 and J is TRBJ2-1; 10 bases line up with TRBD2. This CDR3 has 17 amino acids. Per germline, CDR1 ENHRY and CDR2 SYGVKD. CDR3 sequence (DNA): TGTGCCATCAAGGGGGACGCTAGCGGGAGAAGTCTCAATGGGCAGCTCTTC. Protein product: CAIKGDASGRSLNGQLF.